Shown below are 22 T cell receptor beta chains from a single sample sequenced in a study of T cells in Graves' hyperthyroidism and ophthalmopathy. What was amplified from RNA transcripts were TCR beta CDR3 regions. The HTBI primer set drove a first-round RT-PCR of the TCR CDR3. TCRdb re-derived calls from the multiplex PCR reads in MiXCR, one entry per CDR3 protein. This sample yields 500,000 to 750,000 distinct CDR3 sequences, of which 14% are seen a single time; 7.1% belongs to the top ten. The sequenced sample was blood. Source of these receptors: a woman between 18 and 29 years old with Graves' ophthalmopathy.

In this sample, this clonotype turned up a few times. This chain joins TRBV2 and TRBJ1-1, with D tentatively TRBD1 (6 bases). The CDR3 has 15 residues. Per germline, CDR1 SNHLY and CDR2 FYNNEI. V lost 6 bases and J lost 5, with 19 bases in between. The CDR3 loop reads CASRLGGGAGTEAFF. The CDR3 DNA reads TGTGCCAGCAGACTCGGAGGGGGAGCGGGAACTGAAGCTTTCTTT. The full variable domain, completed using reference TRBV2 and TRBJ1-1, is EPEVTQTPSHQVTQMGQEVILRCVPISNHLYFYWYRQILGQKVEFLVSFYNNEISEKSEIFDDQFSVERPDGSNFTLKIRSTKLEDSAMYFCASRLGGGAGTEAFFGQGTRLTVV.

The chain carries TRBV19 and TRBJ1-5, with TRBD1 identical over 10 bases. J was trimmed by 1 base and V by 6 bases; bases with no gene match: 6. The CDR3 totals 16 residues. Germline V CDR1 and CDR2: LNHDA, SQIVND (reference sequence). The CDR3 spells CASRRQGARSNQPQHF. CDR3 coding DNA: TGTGCCAGTAGGAGACAGGGGGCGAGAAGCAATCAGCCCCAGCATTTT.

This clonotype was counted at least ten times. This rearrangement joins TRBV19 to TRBJ2-3, with 13 positions matching TRBD2. Per the germline V gene, CDR1 is LNHDA and CDR2 is SQIVND (reference sequence). This CDR3 is 17 amino acids long. With 2 bases clipped from V and 7 bases from J, the junction kept 9 bases outside the gene matches. CDR3: CASSIRTLAGGPNTQYF. The CDR3 coding sequence is TGTGCCAGTAGTATAAGGACACTAGCGGGAGGGCCTAATACGCAGTATTTT.

This clonotype was found once. The rearrangement links TRBV12-3 or TRBV12-4 to TRBJ2-7, with 9 bases lining up with TRBD1. Germline trimming cut 5 bases from V and 2 bases from J; bases unmatched to any gene: 7. The CDR3 has 15 residues. CDR3 DNA sequence: TGTGCCAGCAGTCGTGGGACAGGGCGGCCCTACGAGCAGTACTTC. Its translation: CASSRGTGRPYEQYF.

The sample holds many counts of this clonotype. V gene TRBV12-3 or TRBV12-4 combines with J gene TRBJ2-1; possible D gene TRBD2, 7 bases. CDR3 size: 17 residues. V was trimmed by 4 bases and J by 0 bases, leaving 16 bases between them. The CDR3 sequence: CASSWGPGGSSYNEQFF. The CDR3 region has the DNA TGTGCCAGCAGTTGGGGGCCGGGCGGGAGCTCCTACAATGAGCAGTTCTTC.

The sample holds many counts of this clonotype. The gene calls are TRBV2 and TRBJ2-5; TRBD2 matches 8 bases. Germline assignment: CDR1 SNHLY and CDR2 FYNNEI. J lost 3 bases, V lost 7 bases, and 13 bases had no gene match. The CDR3 spans 16 residues. The CDR3 reads CASNNGYSRGEETQYF. In DNA form, the CDR3 reads TGTGCCAGCAATAACGGGTATTCGCGGGGGGAAGAGACCCAGTACTTC.

The chain combines TRBV6-1 with TRBJ1-4; 8 bases line up with TRBD1. Germline V CDR1 and CDR2: MNHNS, SASEGT. J lost 7 bases, V lost 8 bases, and 12 bases had no gene match. CDR3 length equals 15 residues. This chain's CDR3 is CASLEAGGAGEKLFF. CDR3 DNA sequence: TGTGCCAGCTTGGAGGCAGGGGGCGCCGGTGAAAAACTGTTTTTT.

This clonotype was observed a handful of times. V is TRBV11-2 and J is TRBJ2-1; 8 positions agree with TRBD2. Germline assignment: CDR1 SGHAT and CDR2 FQNNGV. The CDR3 contains 16 residues. Trimming took 4 bases from V and 10 from J; bases not matched to a gene: 15. The CDR3 loop is CASSYTWTSNLGEQFF. CDR3 coding DNA: TGTGCCAGCAGCTATACTTGGACTAGCAATCTTGGGGAGCAGTTCTTC.

This clonotype has a handful of counts. The chain joins TRBV7-8 to TRBJ1-3; D might be TRBD1 (6 bases). Germline CDR1 SGHVS, CDR2 FQNEAQ. Trimming took 5 bases from V and 0 from J, leaving 14 bases between them. CDR3 length: 16 residues. For the CDR3, the DNA is TGTGCCAGCAGCCCTGGATGGACAGCCTCTGGAAACACCATATATTTT. Translated: CASSPGWTASGNTIYF.

This clonotype appeared many times. The chain joins TRBV5-1 to TRBJ2-1; 10 bases fit TRBD2. This CDR3 is built from 16 residues. CDR1 and CDR2 from the germline V gene are SGHRS and YFSETQ. The V segment lost 0 bases and the J segment 7 bases; nucleotides outside the gene matches: 7. The chain's CDR3 is CASSLVALAGSNEQFF. CDR3 sequence (DNA): TGCGCCAGCAGCTTGGTTGCACTAGCGGGATCTAATGAGCAGTTCTTC.

This clonotype was picked up many times. The chain links TRBV20-1 to TRBJ1-1; D is ambiguous. Trimming removed 2 bases at V and 3 bases at J, with 13 bases between. CDR1 and CDR2 from the germline V gene are DFQATT and SNEGSKA (reference sequence). There are 14 residues in the CDR3. The CDR3 here is CSARMNEDHTEAFF. The CDR3 DNA reads as TGCAGTGCTAGAATGAATGAAGATCACACTGAAGCTTTCTTT.

V and J are TRBV7-9 and TRBJ2-3, with TRBD2 matching 8 bases. Germline V lookup: CDR1 SEHNR, CDR2 FQNEAQ (reference sequence). CDR3 length: 19 residues. V trimming: 4 bases; J trimming: 4 bases; junction bases outside the gene matches: 19. CDR3 sequence reads: CASSYLTGLARTAADTQYF. The CDR3 DNA sequence: TGTGCCAGCAGCTATTTAACCGGACTAGCCCGGACTGCCGCAGATACGCAGTATTTT.

Many counts were recorded for this clonotype. This chain joins TRBV7-8 and TRBJ2-7; unclear D gene. Looked up from germline, CDR1 is SGHVS and CDR2 is FQNEAQ. V lost 0 bases, J lost 2 bases, and 8 bases lay in between. The CDR3 consists of 14 residues. CDR3 in amino acids: CASSLAGVTYEQYF. The DNA of the CDR3 is TGTGCCAGCAGCTTAGCTGGGGTCACCTACGAGCAGTACTTC.

In this sample, this clonotype turned up a few times. The chain recombines TRBV24-1 with TRBJ2-5; D is unresolved. V lost 4 bases to trimming and J lost 3 bases, with 11 bases between them. The germline V gene has CDR1 KGHDR and CDR2 SFDVKD. The CDR3 length is 14 residues. The CDR3: CATSEKTGKETQYF. The CDR3 region has the DNA TGTGCCACCAGTGAGAAGACGGGTAAAGAGACCCAGTACTTC.

This clonotype has ten or more counts. The chain uses TRBV28 and TRBJ2-1; D possibly corresponds to TRBD1 (6 bases). Germline V gene data show CDR1 as MDHEN and CDR2 as SYDVKM. CDR3 size: 14 residues. The V and J ends lost 6 bases and 9 bases respectively, with 18 bases between them. The CDR3 DNA is TGTGCCAGCAGCTTCCCCGACAGGCAAGTTGAGCAGTTCTTC. It translates to CASSFPDRQVEQFF.

At least ten counts were recorded for this clonotype. The V call is TRBV9, the J call TRBJ2-5, with a possible D match to TRBD1 (7 bases). Germline CDR1 reads SGDLS; CDR2 reads YYNGEE. V shed 4 bases and J shed 1 base, with 17 bases lying between them. The CDR3 consists of 16 residues. The CDR3 is CASSPRRGPLQETQYF. Here the CDR3 DNA reads TGTGCCAGCAGCCCTCGGAGGGGGCCACTCCAAGAGACCCAGTACTTC.

The chain employs TRBV5-6 and TRBJ2-4, with 8 bases aligning to TRBD2. The V gene's germline CDR1 is SGHDT and CDR2 YYEEEE. The CDR3 runs to 13 residues. V gave up 4 bases and J gave up 8 bases; unmatched junction bases: 5. The CDR3 spells CASSRGGQDIQYF. CDR3 DNA sequence: TGTGCCAGCAGCCGGGGGGGTCAGGACATTCAGTACTTC.

This clonotype occurred many times. V is TRBV9 and J is TRBJ1-1; 7 nucleotides match TRBD1. J gave up 1 base and V 5 bases, and 5 bases lay outside the gene matches. The CDR3 has 14 amino acids. The germline CDR1 and CDR2 sequences are SGDLS and YYNGEE. The CDR3 DNA reads as TGTGCCAGCAGTCCGACAGGGCGGAACACTGAAGCTTTCTTT. Translation gives CASSPTGRNTEAFF.

The table lists this clonotype with many counts. The chain links TRBV11-2 to TRBJ2-3, with 10 bases aligning to TRBD2. Looked up from germline, CDR1 is SGHAT and CDR2 is FQNNGV. There are 17 residues in the CDR3. J lost 2 bases, V lost 4 bases, and 9 bases had no gene match. CDR3 sequence (DNA): TGTGCCAGCAGCTCAACCTGGACTAGCGGATACACAGATACGCAGTATTTT. It specifies CASSSTWTSGYTDTQYF.

The CDR3 reads CASSIGAGIYNEQFF. Here the CDR3 DNA reads TGTGCCAGTAGTATCGGGGCAGGCATCTACAATGAGCAGTTCTTC. The chain couples TRBV19 to TRBJ2-1; D is possibly TRBD1 or TRBD2 (5 bases each). Germline CDR1 reads LNHDA; CDR2 reads SQIVND (reference sequence). The V end lost 3 bases, the J end lost 3 bases, and 12 bases lay between the germline ends. The CDR3 is made up of 15 amino acids. The variable domain in full, completed from reference TRBV19 and TRBJ2-1, reads DGGITQSPKYLFRKEGQNVTLSCEQNLNHDAMYWYRQDPGQGLRLIYYSQIVNDFQKGDIAEGYSVSREKKESFPLTVTSAQKNPTAFYLCASSIGAGIYNEQFFGPGTRLTVL.

In this sample, this clonotype turned up many times. J is TRBJ2-7 and V is TRBV20-1; the match to TRBD2 covers 7 bases. The CDR3 runs to 15 residues. J was trimmed by 0 bases and V by 6 bases; bases with no gene match: 11. The germline CDR1 and CDR2 sequences are DFQATT and SNEGSKA (reference sequence). In nucleotides, the CDR3 is TGCAGTGCAACAGGAGAGGGGACTACCTCCTACGAGCAGTACTTC. Translating gives CSATGEGTTSYEQYF.

There are a few counts of this clonotype. This chain connects TRBV12-3 or TRBV12-4 to TRBJ2-7; D not certain. Trimming left V 6 bases short and J 5 bases short, with 8 bases between. The CDR3 loop spans 11 amino acids. The CDR3 is CASRGSDEQYF. The CDR3 DNA reads TGTGCCAGCAGGGGATCGGACGAGCAGTACTTC.